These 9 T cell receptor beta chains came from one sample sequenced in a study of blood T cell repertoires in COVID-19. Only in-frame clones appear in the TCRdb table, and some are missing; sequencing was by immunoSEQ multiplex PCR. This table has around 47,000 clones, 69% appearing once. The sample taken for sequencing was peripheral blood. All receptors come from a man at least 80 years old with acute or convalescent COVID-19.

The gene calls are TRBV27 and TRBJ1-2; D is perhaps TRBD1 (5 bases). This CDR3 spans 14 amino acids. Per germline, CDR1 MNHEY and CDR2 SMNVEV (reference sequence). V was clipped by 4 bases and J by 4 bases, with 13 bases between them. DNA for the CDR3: TGTGCCAGCAGTTCATCGGACAAAATCTATGGCTACACCTTC. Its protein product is CASSSSDKIYGYTF.

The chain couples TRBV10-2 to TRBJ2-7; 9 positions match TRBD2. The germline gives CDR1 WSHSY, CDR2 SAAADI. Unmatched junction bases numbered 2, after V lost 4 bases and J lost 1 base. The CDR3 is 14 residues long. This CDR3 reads CASSVAGESYEQYF. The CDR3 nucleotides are TGCGCCAGCAGTGTAGCGGGAGAGTCCTACGAGCAGTACTTC.

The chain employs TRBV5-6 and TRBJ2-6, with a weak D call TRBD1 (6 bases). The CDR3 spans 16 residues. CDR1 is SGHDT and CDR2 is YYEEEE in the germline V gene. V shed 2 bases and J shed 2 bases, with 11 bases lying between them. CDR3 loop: CASSFNRGTGANVLTF. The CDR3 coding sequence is TGTGCCAGCAGCTTCAATAGGGGGACTGGGGCCAACGTCCTGACTTTC.

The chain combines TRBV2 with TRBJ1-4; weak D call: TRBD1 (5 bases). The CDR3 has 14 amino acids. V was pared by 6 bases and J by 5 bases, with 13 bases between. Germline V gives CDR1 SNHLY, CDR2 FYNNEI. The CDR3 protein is CASSVDRYNEKLFF. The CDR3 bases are TGTGCCAGCAGCGTAGACAGATACAATGAAAAACTGTTTTTT.

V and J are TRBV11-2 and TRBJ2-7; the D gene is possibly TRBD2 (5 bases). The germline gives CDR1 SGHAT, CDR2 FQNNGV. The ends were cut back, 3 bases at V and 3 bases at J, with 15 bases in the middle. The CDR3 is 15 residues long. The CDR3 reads CASSLSPGGSYEQYF. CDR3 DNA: TGTGCCAGCAGCTTGTCCCCCGGAGGAAGCTACGAGCAGTACTTC. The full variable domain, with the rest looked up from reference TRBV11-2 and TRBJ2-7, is EAGVAQSPRYKIIEKRQSVAFWCNPISGHATLYWYQQILGQGPKLLIQFQNNGVVDDSQLPKDRFSAERLKGVDSTLKIQPAKLEDSAVYLCASSLSPGGSYEQYFGPGTRLTVT.

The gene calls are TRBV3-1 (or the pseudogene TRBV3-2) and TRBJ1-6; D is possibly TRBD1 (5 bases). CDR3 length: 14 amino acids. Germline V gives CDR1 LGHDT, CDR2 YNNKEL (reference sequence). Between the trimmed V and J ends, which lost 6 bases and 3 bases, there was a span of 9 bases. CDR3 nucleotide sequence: TGTGCCAGCAGTCCCGACAGCTATAATTCACCCCTCCACTTT. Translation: CASSPDSYNSPLHF.

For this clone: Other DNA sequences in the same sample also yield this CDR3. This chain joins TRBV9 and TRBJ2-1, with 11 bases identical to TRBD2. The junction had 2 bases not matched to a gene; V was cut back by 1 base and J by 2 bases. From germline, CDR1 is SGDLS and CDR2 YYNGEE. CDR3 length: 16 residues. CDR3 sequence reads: CASSVTSGGPYNEQFF. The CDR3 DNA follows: TGTGCCAGCAGCGTAACTAGCGGGGGCCCCTACAATGAGCAGTTCTTC.

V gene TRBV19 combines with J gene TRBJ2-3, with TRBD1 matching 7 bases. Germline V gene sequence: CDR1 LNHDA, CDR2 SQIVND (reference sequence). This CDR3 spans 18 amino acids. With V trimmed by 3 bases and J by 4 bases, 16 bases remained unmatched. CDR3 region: CASSIDPPGRQGADTQYF. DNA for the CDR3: TGTGCCAGTAGTATCGACCCCCCCGGGCGGCAGGGGGCAGATACGCAGTATTTT.

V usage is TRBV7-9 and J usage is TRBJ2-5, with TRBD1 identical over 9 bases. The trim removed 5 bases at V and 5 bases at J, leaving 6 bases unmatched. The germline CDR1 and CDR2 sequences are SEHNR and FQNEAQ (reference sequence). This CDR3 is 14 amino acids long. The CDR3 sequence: CASSRDRASETQYF. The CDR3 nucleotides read TGTGCCAGCAGCCGGGACAGGGCTTCGGAGACCCAGTACTTC.